These 10 T cell receptor beta chains were sequenced from one sample in a study of T cells in Graves' hyperthyroidism and ophthalmopathy. RNA transcripts yielded amplified TCR beta CDR3 regions. First-round RT-PCR with HTBI primers amplified the TCR CDR3 region. Via MiXCR, TCRdb re-called the multiplex PCR reads, giving one row per CDR3 protein. The sample includes 660,000 or so distinct CDR3 sequences, roughly 20% of them seen just once. The sample consisted of blood. These TCRs come from a man aged 30-40 years with Graves' ophthalmopathy.

A few counts support this clonotype. The V call is TRBV9, the J call TRBJ2-7; 9 bases match TRBD1. The CDR3 consists of 15 residues. V was pared by 0 bases and J by 6 bases, with 7 bases of the junction left unmatched. Germline V CDR1 and CDR2: SGDLS, YYNGEE. The CDR3 protein is CASSVEDRGWAEQYF. The CDR3 DNA sequence: TGTGCCAGCAGCGTAGAGGACAGGGGTTGGGCCGAGCAGTACTTC.

In this sample, this clonotype turned up a few times. Written as DNA, the CDR3 is TGCAGTGCTGCGCCGGGACAGGGAGCCTACGAGCAGTACTTC. Its protein is CSAAPGQGAYEQYF. The rearrangement uses TRBV20-1 and TRBJ2-7, with TRBD1 matching 9 bases. The germline CDR1 and CDR2 sequences are DFQATT and SNEGSKA (reference sequence). Trimming cost V 5 bases and J 2 bases; bases outside gene matches: 7. The CDR3 loop spans 14 amino acids.

The chain carries TRBV15 and TRBJ1-3; D gene unclear. The V end lost 0 bases, the J end lost 0 bases, and 6 bases lay between the germline ends. Germline CDR1 is LNHNV and CDR2 is YYDKDF (reference sequence). The CDR3 contains 15 residues. Written as DNA, the CDR3 is TGTGCCACCAGCAGAGACTCTCTCTCTGGAAACACCATATATTTT. This encodes CATSRDSLSGNTIYF.

The gene calls are TRBV9 and TRBJ2-3; 11 bases agree with TRBD2. Unmatched junction bases numbered 8, after V lost 3 bases and J lost 2 bases. The length of the CDR3 is 17 residues. Germline loops: CDR1 SGDLS, CDR2 YYNGEE. The CDR3 reads CASSATLAGGDTDTQYF. CDR3 nucleotides: TGTGCCAGCAGCGCAACCCTAGCGGGAGGAGACACAGATACGCAGTATTTT. Using reference TRBV9 and TRBJ2-3 for the parts outside the CDR3, the full variable domain is DSGVTQTPKHLITATGQRVTLRCSPRSGDLSVYWYQQSLDQGLQFLIQYYNGEERAKGNILERFSAQQFPDLHSELNLSSLELGDSALYFCASSATLAGGDTDTQYFGPGTRLTVL.

The chain carries TRBV29-1 and TRBJ1-2, with a weak D call TRBD1 (6 bases). The CDR3 sequence is 15 residues long. In germline, CDR1 is SQVTM, CDR2 ANQGSEA. Trimming removed 0 bases from V and 7 bases from J, with 18 bases in between. The CDR3 DNA reads TGCAGCGTTGAAGATCGGGGACACACCAACGGTGGCTACACCTTC. It encodes CSVEDRGHTNGGYTF.

The genes are TRBV2 and TRBJ2-2; 8 bases line up with TRBD2. Germline CDR1 is SNHLY and CDR2 is FYNNEI. The CDR3 loop spans 17 amino acids. With V trimmed by 7 bases and J by 0 bases, 10 bases remained unmatched. The CDR3 here is CASIEGGGRTNTGELFF. CDR3 nucleotides: TGTGCCAGCATTGAGGGGGGCGGGAGGACGAACACCGGGGAGCTGTTTTTT.

The chain uses TRBV6-2 or TRBV6-3 and TRBJ2-7; D is unclear. The V gene lost 2 bases and the J gene lost 9 bases, with 17 bases spanning the gap. This CDR3 is built from 14 residues. Germline lookup yields CDR1 MNHEY and CDR2 SVGEGT. CDR3 bases: TGTGCCAGCAGTTACCCGATCTACCCACCGGTGCAGTACTTC. It is translated as CASSYPIYPPVQYF.

Remarks on this clonotype: A junction end diverges from the germline sequence, so it may reflect a read error. This sequence joins TRBV5-1 and TRBJ2-7, with D unclear. Germline V gene data show CDR1 as SGHRS and CDR2 as YFSETQ. The CDR3 has 15 residues. Here the CDR3 DNA reads TGTGCCAGCAGCGTAGCTATTGGTTCCCCTCACGAGCAGTACTTC. The encoded protein is CASSVAIGSPHEQYF. Full variable domain (missing parts from reference TRBV5-1 and TRBJ2-7): KAGVTQTPRYLIKTRGQQVTLSCSPISGHRSVSWYQQTPGQGLQFLFEYFSETQRNKGNFPGRFSGRQFSNSRSEMNVSTLELGDSALYLCASSVAIGSPHEQYFGPGTRLTVT.

This clonotype was recorded at least ten times. The chain recombines TRBV2 with TRBJ2-3; 10 positions agree with TRBD2. The CDR3 consists of 15 residues. Germline values: CDR1 SNHLY, CDR2 FYNNEI. V lost 4 bases and J lost 4; bases outside the gene matches: 5. CDR3 protein: CASSGPSGSADTQYF. CDR3 in DNA: TGTGCCAGCAGTGGCCCTAGCGGGAGTGCAGATACGCAGTATTTT.

The V call is TRBV19, the J call TRBJ1-5; maybe TRBD1 (5 bases). Germline CDR1 and CDR2: LNHDA and SQIVND (reference sequence). The CDR3 has 19 residues. Trimming removed 6 bases from V and 0 bases from J, with 24 bases in between. CDR3 amino acids: CASSPRQWREEGSNQPQHF. CDR3 sequence (DNA): TGTGCCAGTAGCCCTCGACAGTGGAGGGAGGAAGGTAGCAATCAGCCCCAGCATTTT.